This record concerns one T cell receptor beta chain sequence. Its antigen remains unidentified. This entry comes from a study of T-cell memory formation after mild COVID-19. Whole-study findings and limits: The CD4+ clones that contracted clustered mainly within CM and EM, and the CD8+ clones concentrated in EMRA.

Germline V CDR1 and CDR2: SGHDT, YYEEEE. The CDR3 has 16 residues. Trimming pared 1 base from V and 4 bases from J, leaving 17 bases between. MiXCR was run by TCRdb on the 5' RACE reads, yielding one entry per CDR3 protein. The data hold hundreds of thousands of distinct CDR3 sequences, with around 20% observed a single time. The sequencing input was PBMCs or a T cell subset sorted from them (not recorded which). The clonotype comes from an adult woman who had mild COVID-19 (a few samples of this study predate the infection). Cell type and time point are not known. The chain couples TRBV5-6 to TRBJ1-2; unclear D gene. The CDR3: CASSLSPPEGFYGYTF. In nucleotides, the CDR3 is TGTGCCAGCAGCTTGTCCCCGCCAGAGGGTTTCTATGGCTACACCTTC.